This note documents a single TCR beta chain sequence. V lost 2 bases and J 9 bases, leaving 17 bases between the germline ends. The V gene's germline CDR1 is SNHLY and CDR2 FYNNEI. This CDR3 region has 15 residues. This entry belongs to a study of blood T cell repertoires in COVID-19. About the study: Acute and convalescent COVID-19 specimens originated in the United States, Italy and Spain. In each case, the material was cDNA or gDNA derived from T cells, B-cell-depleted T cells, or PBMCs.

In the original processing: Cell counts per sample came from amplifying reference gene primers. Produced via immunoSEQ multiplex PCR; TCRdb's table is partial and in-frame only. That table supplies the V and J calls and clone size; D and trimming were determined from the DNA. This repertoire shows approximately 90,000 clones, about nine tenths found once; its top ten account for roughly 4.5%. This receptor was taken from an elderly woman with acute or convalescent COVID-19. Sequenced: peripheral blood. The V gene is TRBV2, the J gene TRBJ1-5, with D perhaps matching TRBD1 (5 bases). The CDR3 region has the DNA TGTGCCAGCAGTGAAAGGACGGGGGGGAGTTTGCCCCAGCATTTT. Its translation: CASSERTGGSLPQHF.